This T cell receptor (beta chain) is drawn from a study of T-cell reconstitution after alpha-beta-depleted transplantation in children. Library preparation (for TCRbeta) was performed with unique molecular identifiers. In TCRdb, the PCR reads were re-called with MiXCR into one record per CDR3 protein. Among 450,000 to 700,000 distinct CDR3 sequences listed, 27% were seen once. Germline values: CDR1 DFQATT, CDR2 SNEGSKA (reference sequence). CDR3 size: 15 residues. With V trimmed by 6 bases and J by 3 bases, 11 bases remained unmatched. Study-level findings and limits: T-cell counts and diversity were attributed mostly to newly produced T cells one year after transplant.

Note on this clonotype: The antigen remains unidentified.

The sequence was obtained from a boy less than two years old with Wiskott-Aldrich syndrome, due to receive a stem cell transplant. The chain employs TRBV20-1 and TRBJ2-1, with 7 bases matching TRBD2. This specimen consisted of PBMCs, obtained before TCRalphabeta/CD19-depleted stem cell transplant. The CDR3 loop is CSADKGAGDYNEQFF. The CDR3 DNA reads TGCAGTGCCGACAAAGGGGCGGGAGACTACAATGAGCAGTTCTTC.